Sequencing of this TCR beta chain was carried out in a study of cytomegalovirus exposure and HLA in healthy donors. PCR involved 60 Vbeta and 13 Jbeta primers. The protocol was immunoSEQ multiplex PCR, while the TCRdb copy is restricted to in-frame clones and leaves out a portion. The data contain over 70,000 clones, about 84% of them singletons. Germline V gene data show CDR1 as MNHEY and CDR2 as SVGAGI. J was trimmed by 5 bases and V by 8 bases; bases with no gene match: 13. The CDR3 consists of 15 residues. Study conclusions and caveats: An analysis done earlier found most TCR beta V segments productive about 87% or about 30% of the time. Relative to the approximately 680-donor mean, N-insertions were reportedly fewer in an Asian-associated ancestry cluster in a later analysis.

Concerning this clone: Its antigen remains unidentified.

The sequence derives from a man aged 18 to 30 in good health and CMV-seronegative. Sequencing was done on a sample of PBMCs. The rearrangement uses TRBV6-5 and TRBJ2-7; TRBD1 aligns across 9 bases. The CDR3 sequence is CASGRPGQGYDEQYF. In nucleotides, the CDR3 is TGTGCCAGCGGCCGTCCGGGACAGGGTTACGACGAGCAGTACTTC.